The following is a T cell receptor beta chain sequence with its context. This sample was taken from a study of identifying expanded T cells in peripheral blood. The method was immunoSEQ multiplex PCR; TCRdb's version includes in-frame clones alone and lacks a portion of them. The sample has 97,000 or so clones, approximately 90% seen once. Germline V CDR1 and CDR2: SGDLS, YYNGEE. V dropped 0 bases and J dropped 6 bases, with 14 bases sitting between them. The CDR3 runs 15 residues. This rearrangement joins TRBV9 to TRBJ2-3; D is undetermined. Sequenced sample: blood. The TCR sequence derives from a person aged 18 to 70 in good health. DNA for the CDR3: TGTGCCAGCAGCGTAGGGATAGTCGCGGCGGATACGCAGTATTTT. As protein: CASSVGIVAADTQYF.